One and the same sample provided the 21 T cell receptor beta chains below, sequenced in a study of vaccination and CD4 T cells after COVID-19. No antigen has been assigned to these receptors. Sequenced with the Oncomine TCR Beta short-read assay was DNA taken from cultured CD4+ T cells. TCRdb reprocessed the PCR reads via MiXCR and lists one record per CDR3 protein. The sample holds under 15,000 distinct CDR3 sequences, approximately 58% seen once. This sample's treatment: approximately nine-day PBMC culture with coronavirus spike peptide pools or control peptides (ViraFEST assay). The material was CD4+ T cells from blood, cultured in vitro, obtained before SARS-CoV-2 vaccination. The receptors were gathered from a human donor who had recovered from COVID-19.

The chain uses TRBV20-1 and TRBJ2-7; no reliable D call. Per germline, CDR1 DFQATT and CDR2 SNEGSKA (reference sequence). V dropped 6 bases and J dropped 4 bases, with 4 bases sitting between them. The CDR3 extends over 9 amino acids. CDR3 in amino acids: CSAGYEQYF. In DNA form, the CDR3 reads TGCAGTGCCGGGTACGAGCAGTACTTC.

The J gene is TRBJ1-1, the V gene TRBV6-2 or TRBV6-3, with D uncertain. Deletions cut 4 bases from V and 4 bases from J, with 13 bases between. Germline CDR1 MNHEY, CDR2 SVGEGT. This CDR3 contains 14 residues. The CDR3 loop reads CASSSQHGPTEAFF. The CDR3 DNA reads TGTGCCAGCAGTTCACAACATGGGCCCACTGAAGCTTTCTTT.

This chain connects TRBV4-3 to TRBJ2-3; TRBD1 might be the D (6 bases). Germline V CDR1 and CDR2: LGHNA, YSLEER. The CDR3 runs 16 residues. V shed 0 bases and J shed 8 bases, with 18 bases lying between them. CDR3 in amino acids: CASSQDQGTRSGTQYF. The CDR3 DNA is TGCGCCAGCAGCCAAGATCAGGGGACGAGGTCGGGTACGCAGTATTTT.

This chain joins TRBV7-3 and TRBJ2-2; 8 bases line up with TRBD2. The CDR3 is 16 amino acids. The germline V gene encodes CDR1 SGHTA and CDR2 FQGTGA. V lost 2 bases and J lost 1; bases outside the gene matches: 3. The CDR3 reads CASSLGLAGNTGELFF. The CDR3 coding sequence is TGTGCCAGCAGCTTAGGCCTAGCGGGGAACACCGGGGAGCTGTTTTTT.

This rearrangement joins TRBV6-2 or TRBV6-3 to TRBJ1-2; D is undetermined. This CDR3 comprises 13 residues. Germline V CDR1 and CDR2: MNHEY, SVGEGT. V was cut by 6 bases and J by 0 bases, with 8 bases left in between. The CDR3 reads CASSFLPNYGYTF. Here the CDR3 DNA reads TGTGCCAGCAGCTTTCTTCCTAACTATGGCTACACCTTC.

This clonotype came up a few times. This CDR3 reads CASSLRRGRNQPQHF. CDR3 coding DNA: TGTGCCAGCAGCCTACGCAGGGGGCGCAATCAGCCCCAGCATTTT. The V gene is TRBV7-2, the J gene TRBJ1-5; 8 bases match TRBD1. This CDR3 comprises 15 residues. J was trimmed by 2 bases and V by 5 bases; bases with no gene match: 5. Germline CDR1 and CDR2: SGHTA and FQGNSA.

This clonotype was detected only once. J is TRBJ1-2 and V is TRBV2; no reliable D call. Germline values: CDR1 SNHLY, CDR2 FYNNEI. Between the trimmed V and J ends, which lost 5 bases and 0 bases, there was a span of 13 bases. CDR3 length equals 15 residues. The CDR3, as DNA: TGTGCCAGCAGTCCCGGGCTAATAGCTAACTATGGCTACACCTTC. It encodes CASSPGLIANYGYTF.

This clonotype was recorded only once. J is TRBJ2-1 and V is TRBV20-1; D not certain. Germline loops: CDR1 DFQATT, CDR2 SNEGSKA (reference sequence). The CDR3 totals 12 residues. CDR3 DNA sequence: TGCAGCGGGCACCCCTCGGGCAATGAGCAGTTCTTC. It specifies CSGHPSGNEQFF.

The V gene is TRBV7-2, the J gene TRBJ1-6; D is uncertain. This CDR3 region has 15 residues. V was clipped by 4 bases and J by 5 bases, with 12 bases between them. The germline gives CDR1 SGHTA, CDR2 FQGNSA. In nucleotides, the CDR3 is TGTGCCAGCAGCTCCTCGAACCAGAATAATTCACCCCTCCACTTT. This gives the protein CASSSSNQNNSPLHF.

V gene TRBV27 combines with J gene TRBJ1-2, with a weak D call TRBD1 (5 bases). V lost 3 bases and J 4 bases, leaving 9 bases between the germline ends. The CDR3 consists of 13 residues. CDR1 MNHEY and CDR2 SMNVEV come from the germline V gene (reference sequence). CDR3 sequence: CASSFWGGYGYTF. The CDR3, as DNA: TGTGCCAGCAGTTTCTGGGGCGGCTATGGCTACACCTTC.

V and J are TRBV6-1 and TRBJ1-2, with a tentative D call TRBD1 (6 bases). This CDR3 region has 11 residues. CDR1 MNHNS and CDR2 SASEGT come from the germline V gene. Trimming took off 8 bases at V and 7 bases at J, with 11 bases between the two ends. The CDR3 here is CASAQGGGYTF. CDR3 DNA: TGTGCCAGCGCACAGGGCGGTGGCTACACCTTC.

The chain joins TRBV20-1 to TRBJ2-1; D is unclear. The V and J ends lost 6 bases and 0 bases respectively, with 9 bases between them. Per germline, CDR1 DFQATT and CDR2 SNEGSKA (reference sequence). The CDR3 contains 13 residues. CDR3 bases: TGCAGTGCCACGGAGAGCTCCTACAATGAGCAGTTCTTC. It codes for CSATESSYNEQFF.

This clonotype has just a few counts. The chain employs TRBV2 and TRBJ1-5; 9 nucleotides line up with TRBD1. Germline trimming cut 6 bases from V and 0 bases from J; bases unmatched to any gene: 6. This CDR3 is built from 16 residues. Germline values: CDR1 SNHLY, CDR2 FYNNEI. Here the CDR3 DNA reads TGTGCCAGCAGCTTACAGGGGGCGCGTAGCAATCAGCCCCAGCATTTT. Amino acid sequence: CASSLQGARSNQPQHF.

The chain links TRBV20-1 to TRBJ2-5; D is unclear. Germline loops: CDR1 DFQATT, CDR2 SNEGSKA (reference sequence). CDR3 length equals 12 residues. The V end lost 5 bases, the J end lost 3 bases, and 10 bases lay between the germline ends. CDR3 nucleotide sequence: TGCAGTGCTCCCGGAGTAGAAGAGACCCAGTACTTC. Translated, it gives CSAPGVEETQYF.

This sequence joins TRBV12-3 or TRBV12-4 and TRBJ1-5, with D uncertain. Trimming removed 0 bases from V and 3 bases from J, with 6 bases in between. CDR3 size: 14 residues. The DNA of the CDR3 is TGTGCCAGCAGTTTAGCTGGGTTCAATCAGCCCCAGCATTTT. Protein product: CASSLAGFNQPQHF.

This chain connects TRBV7-2 to TRBJ1-4; D gene uncertain. Germline CDR1 SGHTA, CDR2 FQGNSA. This CDR3 region has 12 residues. The V gene lost 5 bases and the J gene lost 8 bases, with 9 bases spanning the gap. CDR3 sequence: CASSPRGEKLFF. The DNA for the CDR3 is TGTGCCAGCAGCCCACGAGGGGAAAAACTGTTTTTT. The full variable domain, in which reference TRBV7-2 and TRBJ1-4 provide the parts outside the CDR3, is GAGVSQSPSNKVTEKGKDVELRCDPISGHTALYWYRQSLGQGLEFLIYFQGNSAPDKSGLPSDRFSAERTGGSVSTLTIQRTQQEDSAVYLCASSPRGEKLFFGSGTQLSVL.

V usage is TRBV6-2 or TRBV6-3 and J usage is TRBJ1-2; a possible D gene is TRBD1 (5 bases). The V gene lost 6 bases and the J gene lost 6 bases, with 20 bases spanning the gap. Germline V gene lookup returns CDR1 MNHEY and CDR2 SVGEGT. There are 15 residues in the CDR3. CDR3 loop: CASRMTSMGGNGYTF. The CDR3 DNA sequence: TGTGCCAGCAGGATGACTTCCATGGGGGGGAATGGCTACACCTTC.

The rearrangement joins TRBV9 to TRBJ2-5; D is unclear. From germline, CDR1 is SGDLS and CDR2 YYNGEE. This CDR3 is 12 amino acids long. Trimming removed 0 bases from V and 4 bases from J, with 4 bases in between. CDR3 bases: TGTGCCAGCAGCGTAGACGGAGAGACCCAGTACTTC. Translating it yields CASSVDGETQYF.

The chain couples TRBV7-9 to TRBJ1-5, with D tentatively TRBD1 (5 bases). There are 14 residues in the CDR3. Germline V CDR1 and CDR2: SEHNR, FQNEAQ (reference sequence). Trimming removed 1 base at V and 2 bases at J, with 6 bases between. CDR3 sequence reads: CASSLEGGNQPQHF. In DNA, the CDR3 is TGTGCCAGCAGCTTAGAAGGGGGCAATCAGCCCCAGCATTTT.

J is TRBJ1-5 and V is TRBV28; unclear D gene. The CDR3 runs to 14 residues. V lost 5 bases and J lost 1, with 9 bases in between. Germline CDR1 MDHEN, CDR2 SYDVKM. CDR3 sequence reads: CASSLFTSNQPQHF. CDR3 nucleotides: TGTGCCAGCAGTCTCTTTACGAGCAATCAGCCCCAGCATTTT.

This clonotype has just a few counts. The chain couples TRBV29-1 to TRBJ1-1; possible D gene TRBD1, 5 bases. The CDR3 is 13 amino acids. Germline CDR1 SQVTM, CDR2 ANQGSEA. V shed 6 bases and J shed 1 base, with 12 bases lying between them. Here the CDR3 DNA reads TGCAGCGTCGCCCGGGGCGGGAACACTGAAGCTTTCTTT. This codes for CSVARGGNTEAFF.